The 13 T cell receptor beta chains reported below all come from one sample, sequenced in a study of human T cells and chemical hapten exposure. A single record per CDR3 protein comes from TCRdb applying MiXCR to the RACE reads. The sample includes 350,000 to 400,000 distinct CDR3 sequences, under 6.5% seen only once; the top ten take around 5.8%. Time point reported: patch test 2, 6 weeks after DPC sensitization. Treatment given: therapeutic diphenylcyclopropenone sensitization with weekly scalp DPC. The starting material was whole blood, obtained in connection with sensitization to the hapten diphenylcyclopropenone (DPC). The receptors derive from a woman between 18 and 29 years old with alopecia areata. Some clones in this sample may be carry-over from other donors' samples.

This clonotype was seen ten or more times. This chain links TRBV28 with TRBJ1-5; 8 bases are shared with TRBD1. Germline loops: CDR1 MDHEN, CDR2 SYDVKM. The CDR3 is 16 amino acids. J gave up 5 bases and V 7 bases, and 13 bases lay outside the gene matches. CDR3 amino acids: CASIPDRGPGHQPQHF. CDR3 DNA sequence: TGTGCCAGCATCCCCGACAGGGGCCCAGGGCATCAGCCCCAGCATTTT.

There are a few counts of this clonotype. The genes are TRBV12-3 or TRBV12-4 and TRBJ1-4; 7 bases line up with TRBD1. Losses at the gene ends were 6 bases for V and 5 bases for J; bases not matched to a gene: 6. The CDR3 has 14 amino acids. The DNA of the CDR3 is TGTGCCAGCAGGCTCGGGACAGAGAATGAAAAACTGTTTTTT. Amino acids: CASRLGTENEKLFF.

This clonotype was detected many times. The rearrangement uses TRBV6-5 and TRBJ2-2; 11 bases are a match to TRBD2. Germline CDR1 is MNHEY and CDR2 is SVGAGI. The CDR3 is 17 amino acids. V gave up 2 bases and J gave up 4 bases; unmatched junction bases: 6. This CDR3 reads CASSYMLAGGRTGELFF. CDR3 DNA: TGTGCCAGCAGTTACATGCTAGCGGGGGGCCGCACCGGGGAGCTGTTTTTT.

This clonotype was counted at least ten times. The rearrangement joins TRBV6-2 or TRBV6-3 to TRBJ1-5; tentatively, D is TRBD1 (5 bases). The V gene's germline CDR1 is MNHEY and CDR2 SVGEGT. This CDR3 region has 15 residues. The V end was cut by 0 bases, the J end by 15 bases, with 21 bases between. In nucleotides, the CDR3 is TGTGCCAGCAGTTACTCACCCACAGGCCAACTTTCGTTGCATTTT. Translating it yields CASSYSPTGQLSLHF.

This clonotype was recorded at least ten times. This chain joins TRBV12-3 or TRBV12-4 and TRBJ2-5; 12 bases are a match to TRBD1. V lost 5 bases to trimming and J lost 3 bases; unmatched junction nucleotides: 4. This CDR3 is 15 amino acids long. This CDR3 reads CASSPGTGGEETQYF. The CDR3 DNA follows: TGTGCCAGCAGTCCAGGGACAGGGGGCGAAGAGACCCAGTACTTC.

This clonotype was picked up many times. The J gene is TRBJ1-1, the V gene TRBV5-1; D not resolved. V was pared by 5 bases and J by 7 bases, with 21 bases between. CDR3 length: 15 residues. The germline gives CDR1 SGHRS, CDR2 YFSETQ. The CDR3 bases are TGCGCCAGCAGAGAGACGGACCCTGGGAGGGATGAAGCTTTCTTT. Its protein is CASRETDPGRDEAFF.

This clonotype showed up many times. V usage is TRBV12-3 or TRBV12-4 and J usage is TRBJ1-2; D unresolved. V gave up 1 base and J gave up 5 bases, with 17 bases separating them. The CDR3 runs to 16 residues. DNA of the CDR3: TGTGCCAGCAGTTTAGGGGCCGGGAAAAGTGGGTATGGCTACACCTTC. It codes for CASSLGAGKSGYGYTF.

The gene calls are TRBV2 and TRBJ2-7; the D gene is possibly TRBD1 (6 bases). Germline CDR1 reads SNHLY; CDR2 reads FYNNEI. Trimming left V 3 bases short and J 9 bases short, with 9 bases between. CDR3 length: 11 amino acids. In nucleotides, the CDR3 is TGTGCCAGCAGTGAGGGGGCCTGGCAGTACTTC. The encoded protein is CASSEGAWQYF.

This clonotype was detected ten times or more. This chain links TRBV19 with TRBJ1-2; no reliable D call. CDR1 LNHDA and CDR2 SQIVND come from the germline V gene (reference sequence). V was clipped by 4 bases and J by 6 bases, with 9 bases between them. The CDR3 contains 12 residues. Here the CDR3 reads CASSTDSDGYTF. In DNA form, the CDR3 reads TGTGCCAGTAGTACCGATTCGGATGGCTACACCTTC.

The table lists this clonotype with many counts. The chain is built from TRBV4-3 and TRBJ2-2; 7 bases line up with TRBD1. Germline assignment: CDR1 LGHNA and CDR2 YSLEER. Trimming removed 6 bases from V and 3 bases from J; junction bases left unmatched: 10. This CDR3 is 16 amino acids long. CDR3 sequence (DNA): TGCGCCAGCAGTCCCACAGGGGTAGGGCACACCGGGGAGCTGTTTTTT. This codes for CASSPTGVGHTGELFF.

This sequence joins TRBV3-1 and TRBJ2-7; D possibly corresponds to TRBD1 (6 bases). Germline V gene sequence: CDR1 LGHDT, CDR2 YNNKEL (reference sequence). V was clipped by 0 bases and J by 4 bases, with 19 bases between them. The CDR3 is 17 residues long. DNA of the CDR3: TGTGCCAGCAGCCAAGATAACATTGGACAGAGCCCTTACGAGCAGTACTTC. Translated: CASSQDNIGQSPYEQYF.

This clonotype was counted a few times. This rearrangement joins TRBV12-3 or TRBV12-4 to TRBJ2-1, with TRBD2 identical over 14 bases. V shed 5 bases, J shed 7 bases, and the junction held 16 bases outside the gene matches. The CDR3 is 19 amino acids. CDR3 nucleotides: TGTGCCAGCAGTCACCCGGGACTAGCGGGGGCGGCATTTTGGAATGAGCAGTTCTTC. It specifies CASSHPGLAGAAFWNEQFF.

The CDR3 loop is CASRYAAGANYEQYF. The CDR3, as DNA: TGTGCCAGCAGATACGCGGCGGGGGCTAACTACGAGCAGTACTTC. The V call is TRBV6-5, the J call TRBJ2-7; weak D call: TRBD2 (7 bases). V was pared by 6 bases and J by 3 bases, with 18 bases between. The CDR3 runs 15 residues. Germline V gene lookup returns CDR1 MNHEY and CDR2 SVGAGI.